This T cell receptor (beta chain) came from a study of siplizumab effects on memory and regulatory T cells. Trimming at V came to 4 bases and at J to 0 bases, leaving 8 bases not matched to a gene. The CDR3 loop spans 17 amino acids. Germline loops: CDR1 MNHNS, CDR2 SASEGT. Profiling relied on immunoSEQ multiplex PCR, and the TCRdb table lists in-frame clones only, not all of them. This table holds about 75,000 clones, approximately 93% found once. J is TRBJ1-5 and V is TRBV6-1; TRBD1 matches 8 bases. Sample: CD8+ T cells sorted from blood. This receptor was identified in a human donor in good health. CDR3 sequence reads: CASSAGQGVYSNQPQHF. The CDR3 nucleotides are TGTGCCAGCAGTGCCGGACAGGGAGTATATAGCAATCAGCCCCAGCATTTT.